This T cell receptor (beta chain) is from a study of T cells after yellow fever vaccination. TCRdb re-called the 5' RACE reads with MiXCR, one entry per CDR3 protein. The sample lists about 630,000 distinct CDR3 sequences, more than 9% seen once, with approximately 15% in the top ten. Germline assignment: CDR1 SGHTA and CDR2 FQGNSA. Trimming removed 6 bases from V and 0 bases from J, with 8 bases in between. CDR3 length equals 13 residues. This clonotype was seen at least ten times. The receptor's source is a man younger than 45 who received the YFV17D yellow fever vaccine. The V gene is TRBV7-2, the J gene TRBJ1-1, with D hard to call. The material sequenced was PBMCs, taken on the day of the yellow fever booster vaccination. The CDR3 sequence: CASRDSLNTEAFF. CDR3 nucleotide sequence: TGTGCCAGCAGGGACTCCTTGAACACTGAAGCTTTCTTT.